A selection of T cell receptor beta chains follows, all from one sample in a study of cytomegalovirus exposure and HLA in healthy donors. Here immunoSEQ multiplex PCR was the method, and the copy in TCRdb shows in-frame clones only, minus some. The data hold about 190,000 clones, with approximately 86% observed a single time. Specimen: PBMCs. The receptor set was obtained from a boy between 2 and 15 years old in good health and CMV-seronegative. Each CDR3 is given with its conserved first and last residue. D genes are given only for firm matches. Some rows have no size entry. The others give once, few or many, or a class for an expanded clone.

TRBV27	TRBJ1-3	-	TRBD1	TGTGCCAGCAGTCGCGACAGGGGCTCTGGAAACACCATATATTTT	CASSRDRGSGNTIYF
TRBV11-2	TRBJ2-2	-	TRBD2	TGTGCCAGCAGCTTAAGACTAGCGGGAGGGCCGGGCACCGGGGAGCTGTTTTTT	CASSLRLAGGPGTGELFF
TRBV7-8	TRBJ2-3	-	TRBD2	TGTGCCAGCAGCTTAACGACTAGCGGGAGATGGGGAGATACGCAGTATTTT	CASSLTTSGRWGDTQYF
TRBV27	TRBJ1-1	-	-	TGTGCCAGCAGGTCCGTCAACACTGAAGCTTTCTTT	CASRSVNTEAFF
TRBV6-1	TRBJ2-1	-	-	TGTGCCAGCAGCGGAGGGGACCTGTACAATGAGCAGTTCTTC	CASSGGDLYNEQFF
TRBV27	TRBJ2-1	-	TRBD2	TGTGCCAGCAGTCCGGGACTAGCGGGGGGGCGTTTCTTC	CASSPGLAGGRFF
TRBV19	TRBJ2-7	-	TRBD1	TGTGCCAGTAGTCGTGGGACAGGGACCTACGAGCAGTACTTC	CASSRGTGTYEQYF
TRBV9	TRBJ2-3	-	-	TGTGCCAGCACCGCAAACTCCAAGGCGGGTGGCACAGATACGCAGTATTTT	CASTANSKAGGTDTQYF
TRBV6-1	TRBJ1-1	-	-	TGTGCCAGCAGTTCACTATTCATGAACACTGAAGCTTTCTTT	CASSSLFMNTEAFF
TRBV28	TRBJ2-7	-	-	TGTGCCAGCAGTTTAGTCTCACGGAGTGGGTCCTACGAGCAGTACTTC	CASSLVSRSGSYEQYF
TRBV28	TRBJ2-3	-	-	TGTGCCAGCAGTTTAAGAGGGCCCACAGATACGCAGTATTTT	CASSLRGPTDTQYF
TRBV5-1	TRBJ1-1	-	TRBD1	TGCGCCAGCAGCCTACAGGGGAATGAAGCTTTCTTT	CASSLQGNEAFF
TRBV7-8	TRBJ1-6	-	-	TGTGCCAGCAGCTTAGGGACAACCTCACCCCTCCACTTT	CASSLGTTSPLHF
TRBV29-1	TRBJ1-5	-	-	TGCAGCGTTGAAGAGGAGGGGAATCAGCCCCAGCATTTT	CSVEEEGNQPQHF
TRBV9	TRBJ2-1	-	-	TGTGCCAGCAGCGTAGGTAGCAGGGGGAGGTTGGATGAGCAGTTCTTC	CASSVGSRGRLDEQFF
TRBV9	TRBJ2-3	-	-	TGTGCCAGCAGCGTACGACTGGCAGATACGCAGTATTTT	CASSVRLADTQYF
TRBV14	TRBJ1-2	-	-	TGTGCCAGCAGCCAAAAACACAGGGTTCAAGGCTACACCTTC	CASSQKHRVQGYTF
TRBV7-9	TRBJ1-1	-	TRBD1	TGTTCCAGCAGCCCAACCGGGACAGGGGCGATGAACACTGAAGCTTTCTTT	CSSSPTGTGAMNTEAFF
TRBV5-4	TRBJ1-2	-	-	TGTGCCAGCAGCCCCTGGGCAGGGAACTATGGCTACACCTTC	CASSPWAGNYGYTF
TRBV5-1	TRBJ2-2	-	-	TGCGCCAGCAGCCCGGGACAGAACACCGGGGAGCTGTTTTTT	CASSPGQNTGELFF
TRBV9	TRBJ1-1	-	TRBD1	TGTGCCAGCAGCCCAACAACAGGGGGGGTAGCTTTCTTT	CASSPTTGGVAFF
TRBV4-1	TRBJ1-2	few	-	TGCGCCAGCAGCCATACGCAGGACTATGGCTACACCTTC	CASSHTQDYGYTF
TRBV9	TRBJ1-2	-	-	TGTGCCAGCAGCGCGACAATCGGACAAGCGGGCTACACCTTC	CASSATIGQAGYTF
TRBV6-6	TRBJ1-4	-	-	TGTGCCAGCAGGGGGGGGAGGACACGGAATGAAAAACTGTTTTTT	CASRGGRTRNEKLFF
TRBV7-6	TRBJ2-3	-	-	TGTGCCAGCAGCTTAGCGCGCGGGTTCACAGATACGCAGTATTTT	CASSLARGFTDTQYF
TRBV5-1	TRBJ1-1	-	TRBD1	TGCGCCAGCAGCCCGGACAGGGGAAACACTGAAGCTTTCTTT	CASSPDRGNTEAFF
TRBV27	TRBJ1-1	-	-	TGTGCCAGCAGTTTAACCAGGGGCACTGAAGCTTTCTTT	CASSLTRGTEAFF
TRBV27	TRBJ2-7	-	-	TGTGCCAGCAGTTCCTACAGGGATAGTAGTTCCTACAAGCAGTACTTC	CASSSYRDSSSYKQYF
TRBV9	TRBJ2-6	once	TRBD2	TGTGCCAGCAGCGTAGATGGACTAGCTGGGGCCAACGTCCTGACTTTC	CASSVDGLAGANVLTF
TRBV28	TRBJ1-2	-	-	TGTGCCAGCAGTTTAGATTATGGGGCAGGATCGGAGGGCTACACCTTC	CASSLDYGAGSEGYTF
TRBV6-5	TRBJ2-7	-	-	TGTGCCAGCAGTCCTGGACAGAGCTCCTACGAGCAGTACTTC	CASSPGQSSYEQYF
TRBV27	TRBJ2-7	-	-	TGTGCCGGCAGTACGAGCCCTGTCTACGAGCAGTACTTC	CAGSTSPVYEQYF
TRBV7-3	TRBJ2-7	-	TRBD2	TGTGCCAGCAGCCCCCGGGGGGACTACGAGCAGTACTTC	CASSPRGDYEQYF
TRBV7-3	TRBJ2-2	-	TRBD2	TGTGCCAGCAGCTTAGGGGGGGCCGGGGAGCTGTTTTTT	CASSLGGAGELFF
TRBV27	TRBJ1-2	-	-	TGTGCCAGCACCCCCGGAACAGCCCAAGGCTACACCTTC	CASTPGTAQGYTF
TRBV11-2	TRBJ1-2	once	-	TGTGCCAGCAGCTTAGATGGACTTCCGGGTTACACCTTC	CASSLDGLPGYTF
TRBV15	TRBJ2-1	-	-	TGTGCCACTATGAGACTAGTCGGAGGTGGTGAGCAGTTCTTC	CATMRLVGGGEQFF
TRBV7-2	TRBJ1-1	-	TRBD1	TGTGCCAGCAGCTCCCCGACAGGGACTGAAGCTTTCTTT	CASSSPTGTEAFF
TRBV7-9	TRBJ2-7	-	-	TGTGCCAGCAGCCAATACTACGAGCAGTACTTC	CASSQYYEQYF
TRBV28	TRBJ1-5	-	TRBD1	TGTGCCAGCAGCCGGGACCGGGACAGGGGGTCTGGCAATCAGCCCCAGCATTTT	CASSRDRDRGSGNQPQHF
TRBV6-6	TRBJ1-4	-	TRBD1	TGTGCCAGCAGACCTAGCACAGGGGGAAGCGAAAAACTGTTTTTT	CASRPSTGGSEKLFF
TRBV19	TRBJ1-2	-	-	TGTGCCAGTACCTCAACGGGGGGCTGGGACTATGGCTACACCTTC	CASTSTGGWDYGYTF
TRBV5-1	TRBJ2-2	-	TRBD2	TGCGCCAGCAGCTCGGGGGGCACCGGGGAGCTGTTTTTT	CASSSGGTGELFF
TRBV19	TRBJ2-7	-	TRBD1	TGTGCCAGTCGCGCGGGTGGGACAGCTTACGAGCAGTACTTC	CASRAGGTAYEQYF